These 16 T cell receptor beta chains were sequenced from one sample in a study of regulatory T cells in long-lasting Graves disease. Time point denoted: newly diagnosed GD, antithyroid drugs for less than 3 months. The TCR library was made from RNA that had been extracted from PBMCs in TRIzol. Investigators prepared the TCR beta libraries by applying iRepertoire HTBI primers and Arm-PCR of CDR3 regions. TCRdb fed the multiplex PCR reads into MiXCR, producing one record per CDR3 protein. The sample includes 200,000 to 250,000 distinct CDR3 sequences, around 19% of them seen just once. This sample also belongs to another study, concerning T cells in Graves' hyperthyroidism and ophthalmopathy.

The sample in question was peripheral blood mononuclear cells (PBMCs), obtained at new diagnosis, from a patient treated with antithyroid drugs. The receptors shown here come from a woman aged 25-40 years with Graves disease.

As for this clonotype: Its ends do not fully match the called genes, so a read error is possible. This chain connects TRBV20-1 to TRBJ2-7; D not resolved. CDR1 and CDR2 (germline): DFQATT, SNEGSKA (reference sequence). The CDR3 totals 12 residues. The CDR3: CSPLVGVYEQHF. CDR3 nucleotides: TGCAGTCCCTTGGTTGGAGTCTACGAGCAGCACTTC.

The rearrangement joins TRBV28 to TRBJ2-1, with TRBD1 matching over 7 bases. Germline CDR1 reads MDHEN; CDR2 reads SYDVKM. This CDR3 has 16 amino acids. Trimming took 3 bases from V and 6 from J; bases not matched to a gene: 11. The CDR3 nucleotides are TGTGCCAGCAGTTTTTCTCACCGGACAGGACTCAATGAGCAGTTCTTC. Amino acid sequence: CASSFSHRTGLNEQFF.

The genes are TRBV27 and TRBJ2-5; D may correspond to TRBD1 or TRBD2 (5 bases each). This CDR3 has 18 residues. With 3 bases removed from V and 3 bases from J, the gap between germline ends came to 23 bases. Germline-derived CDR1 and CDR2 are MNHEY and SMNVEV (reference sequence). The CDR3 region is CASSFGGGFRGVKETQYF. The DNA of the CDR3 is TGTGCCAGCAGTTTTGGGGGTGGGTTTAGAGGAGTGAAAGAGACCCAGTACTTC.

This clonotype was found many times. This chain connects TRBV2 to TRBJ2-7; 7 positions match TRBD2. CDR1 and CDR2 (germline): SNHLY, FYNNEI. The length of the CDR3 is 18 residues. V lost 6 bases to trimming and J lost 0 bases; unmatched junction nucleotides: 17. The CDR3 region is CASRGVGTSDGISYEQYF. CDR3 DNA sequence: TGTGCCAGCAGGGGGGTGGGAACTAGCGACGGCATCTCCTACGAGCAGTACTTC.

Points on this clonotype: Germline and junction disagree at one end, which may indicate a read error. The J gene is TRBJ2-7, the V gene TRBV2; either TRBD1 or TRBD2 may supply D (5 bases each). The CDR3 loop spans 15 amino acids. Germline-derived CDR1 and CDR2 are SNHLY and FYNNEI. The CDR3 nucleotides read TGTACCAGCAGCGCTGGGTCCGGGACCTCCTACGAGCAGTACTTC. It codes for CTSSAGSGTSYEQYF.

This clonotype has only one observation. The chain uses TRBV28 and TRBJ2-1; D uncertain. Trimming shortened V by 2 bases and J by 6 bases, and 5 bases separated the two germline ends. The germline gives CDR1 MDHEN, CDR2 SYDVKM. The CDR3 contains 12 residues. This CDR3 reads CASSLLPNEQFF. The CDR3 DNA sequence: TGTGCCAGCAGTTTACTGCCCAATGAGCAGTTCTTC. The entire variable domain, with the rest obtained from reference TRBV28 and TRBJ2-1, is as follows: DVKVTQSSRYLVKRTGEKVFLECVQDMDHENMFWYRQDPGLGLRLIYFSYDVKMKEKGDIPEGYSVSREKKERFSLILESASTNQTSMYLCASSLLPNEQFFGPGTRLTVL.

In its sample, this clonotype was seen many times. The chain carries TRBV18 and TRBJ2-7; TRBD2 aligns across 12 bases. CDR3 size: 14 residues. Germline CDR1 reads KGHSH; CDR2 reads LQKENI. J was trimmed by 0 bases and V by 9 bases; bases with no gene match: 3. CDR3 in amino acids: CASTSGGSSYEQYF. CDR3 sequence (DNA): TGTGCCAGTACTAGCGGGGGGAGCTCCTACGAGCAGTACTTC.

The genes are TRBV28 and TRBJ2-7; 10 bases map to TRBD1. The V and J ends lost 7 bases and 1 base, in that order; junction bases with no gene match: 4. This CDR3 comprises 14 residues. Germline V gene sequence: CDR1 MDHEN, CDR2 SYDVKM. CDR3 nucleotide sequence: TGTGCCAGCACAGACAGGGGGCTTTCCTACGAGCAGTACTTC. Protein sequence: CASTDRGLSYEQYF.

The chain uses TRBV19 and TRBJ1-5, with D possibly TRBD1 on 6 matching bases. This CDR3 region has 16 residues. Per the germline V gene, CDR1 is LNHDA and CDR2 is SQIVND (reference sequence). V lost 4 bases and J 7 bases, leaving 20 bases between the germline ends. CDR3 region: CASSTTRGGVGQPQHF. The CDR3 DNA is TGTGCCAGTAGTACTACAAGGGGGGGGGTTGGGCAGCCCCAGCATTTT.

This clonotype was seen at least ten times. The CDR3 here is CAWDPSGGTEAFF. As DNA, the CDR3 is TGTGCCTGGGATCCCTCCGGGGGCACTGAAGCTTTCTTT. V usage is TRBV30 and J usage is TRBJ1-1; possible D gene TRBD1, 5 bases. The V end lost 5 bases, the J end lost 4 bases, and 14 bases lay between the germline ends. The CDR3 runs to 13 residues. CDR1 is GTSNPN, CDR2 SVGIG, per germline (reference sequence).

This clonotype was counted many times. This chain uses TRBV5-1 with TRBJ1-1; TRBD1 is a possible D gene (5 bases). Germline loops: CDR1 SGHRS, CDR2 YFSETQ. Deletions cut 1 base from V and 1 base from J, with 5 bases between. This CDR3 spans 13 amino acids. DNA of the CDR3: TGCGCCAGCAGCTTGAGGGGGAACACTGAAGCTTTCTTT. Translating gives CASSLRGNTEAFF.

This clonotype was seen once. The V gene is TRBV2, the J gene TRBJ2-5, with 9 bases matching TRBD1. Germline assignment: CDR1 SNHLY and CDR2 FYNNEI. The V gene end was trimmed by 6 bases and the J gene end by 5 bases; junction bases not matched to a gene: 7. CDR3 length: 14 residues. CDR3 loop: CASRGGDRAETQYF. Here the CDR3 DNA reads TGTGCCAGCAGGGGTGGGGACAGGGCCGAGACCCAGTACTTC. Complete variable domain (other parts from reference TRBV2 and TRBJ2-5): EPEVTQTPSHQVTQMGQEVILRCVPISNHLYFYWYRQILGQKVEFLVSFYNNEISEKSEIFDDQFSVERPDGSNFTLKIRSTKLEDSAMYFCASRGGDRAETQYFGPGTRLLVL.

Many counts were recorded for this clonotype. The chain carries TRBV19 and TRBJ2-1; 7 nucleotides agree with TRBD2. The CDR3 is 14 amino acids. The V gene end was trimmed by 6 bases and the J gene end by 8 bases; junction bases not matched to a gene: 10. Germline values: CDR1 LNHDA, CDR2 SQIVND (reference sequence). This chain's CDR3 is CASRMAGVGDEQFF. The CDR3 DNA follows: TGTGCCAGTAGAATGGCGGGAGTAGGAGATGAGCAGTTCTTC.

This clonotype has ten or more counts. This chain links TRBV27 with TRBJ2-7; 11 nucleotides match TRBD2. CDR1 and CDR2 from the germline V gene are MNHEY and SMNVEV (reference sequence). Unmatched junction bases numbered 12, after V lost 4 bases and J lost 4 bases. The CDR3 length is 17 residues. Written as DNA, the CDR3 is TGTGCCAGCAGTTCATCCGTAAGACTAGCGGGGCAATACGAGCAGTACTTC. Translation: CASSSSVRLAGQYEQYF.

This clonotype was recorded many times. This chain connects TRBV19 to TRBJ1-5; 8 nucleotides agree with TRBD1. Germline CDR1 reads LNHDA; CDR2 reads SQIVND (reference sequence). This CDR3 is 14 amino acids long. V lost 9 bases to trimming and J lost 4 bases; unmatched junction nucleotides: 8. This CDR3 reads CASRKTGANQPQHF. CDR3 nucleotides: TGTGCCAGCCGGAAGACAGGGGCTAATCAGCCCCAGCATTTT.

In its sample, this clonotype was seen many times. This sequence joins TRBV5-5 and TRBJ1-2; D remains unclear. This CDR3 contains 14 residues. V lost 0 bases and J 8 bases, leaving 14 bases between the germline ends. CDR1 and CDR2 (germline): SGHKS, YYEKEE (reference sequence). The CDR3 protein is CASSLAGVQQGYTF. For the CDR3, the DNA is TGTGCCAGCAGCTTGGCCGGGGTACAACAAGGCTACACCTTC.